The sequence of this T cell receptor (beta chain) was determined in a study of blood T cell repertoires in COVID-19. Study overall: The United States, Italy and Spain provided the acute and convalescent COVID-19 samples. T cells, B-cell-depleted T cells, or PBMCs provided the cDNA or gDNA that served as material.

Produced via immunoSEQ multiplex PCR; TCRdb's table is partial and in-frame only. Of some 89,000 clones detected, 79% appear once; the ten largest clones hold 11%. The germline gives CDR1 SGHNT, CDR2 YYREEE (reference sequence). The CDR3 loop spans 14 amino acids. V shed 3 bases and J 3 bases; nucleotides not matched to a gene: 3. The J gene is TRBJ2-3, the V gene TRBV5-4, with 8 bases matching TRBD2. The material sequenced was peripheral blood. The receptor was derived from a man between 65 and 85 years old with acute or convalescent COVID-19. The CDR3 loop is CASSSGTRTDTQYF. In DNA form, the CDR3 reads TGTGCCAGCAGCTCCGGGACTAGGACAGATACGCAGTATTTT. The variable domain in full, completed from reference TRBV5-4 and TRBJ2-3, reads ETGVTQSPTHLIKTRGQQVTLRCSSQSGHNTVSWYQQALGQGPQFIFQYYREEENGRGNFPPRFSGLQFPNYSSELNVNALELDDSALYLCASSSGTRTDTQYFGPGTRLTVL.